The clone carrying this TCR beta chain was found many times. No antigen is known for it. MiXCR, run by TCRdb on the RT-PCR reads, gives a single entry per CDR3 protein. The sample consists of under 500,000 distinct CDR3 sequences, 9.5% to 13% of them appearing once. The source of the sample is a study of response to subunit inactivated influenza vaccine. CDR3 size: 17 residues. Trimming removed 5 bases from V and 1 base from J, with 20 bases in between. Germline V lookup: CDR1 SEHNR, CDR2 FQNEAQ (reference sequence). Broader study findings: Each seasonal influenza vaccination recruits few new T cells, the authors suggested.

The sequencing used PBMCs from blood, collected 40 to 50 days after vaccination. The TCR was taken from a man over 45 who received an inactivated influenza vaccine. The V gene is TRBV7-9, the J gene TRBJ2-5; D tentatively reads TRBD1 or TRBD2 (5 bases each). The CDR3 reads CASSNQITRDPQETQYF. In DNA form, the CDR3 reads TGTGCCAGCAGCAACCAGATTACACGGGACCCCCAAGAGACCCAGTACTTC.